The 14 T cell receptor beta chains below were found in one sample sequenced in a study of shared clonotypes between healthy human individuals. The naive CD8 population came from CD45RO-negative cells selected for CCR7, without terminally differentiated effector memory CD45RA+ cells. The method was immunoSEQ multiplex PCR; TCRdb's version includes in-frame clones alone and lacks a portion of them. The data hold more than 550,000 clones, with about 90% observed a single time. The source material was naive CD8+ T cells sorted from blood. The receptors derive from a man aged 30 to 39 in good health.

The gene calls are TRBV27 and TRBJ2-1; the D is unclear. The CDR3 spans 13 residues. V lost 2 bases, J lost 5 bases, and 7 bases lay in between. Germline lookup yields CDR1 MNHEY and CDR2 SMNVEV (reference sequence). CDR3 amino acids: CASSLKVNNEQFF. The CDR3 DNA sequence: TGTGCCAGCAGTTTAAAAGTTAACAATGAGCAGTTCTTC.

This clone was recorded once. The CDR3 region has the DNA TGTGCCAGCAGCTTATATCTAGCGGGCGCCATCTACAATGAGCAGTTCTTC. It yields the protein CASSLYLAGAIYNEQFF. The chain links TRBV7-2 to TRBJ2-1; TRBD2 matches at 8 bases. V gave up 2 bases and J gave up 3 bases; unmatched junction bases: 9. The CDR3 consists of 17 residues. Looked up from germline, CDR1 is SGHTA and CDR2 is FQGNSA.

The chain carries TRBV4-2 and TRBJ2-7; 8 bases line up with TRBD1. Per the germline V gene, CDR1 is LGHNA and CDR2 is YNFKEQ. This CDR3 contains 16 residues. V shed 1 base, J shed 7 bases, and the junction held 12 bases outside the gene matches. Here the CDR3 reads CASSQGTGIMPREQYF. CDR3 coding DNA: TGTGCCAGCAGCCAAGGGACAGGGATAATGCCGAGGGAGCAGTACTTC.

The CDR3 region is CASSLEPPEGLYEQYF. In DNA form, the CDR3 reads TGTGCCAGCAGCTTAGAACCCCCCGAGGGCCTCTACGAGCAGTACTTC. The chain links TRBV7-9 to TRBJ2-7; weak D call: TRBD2 (5 bases). This CDR3 is 16 amino acids long. V was shortened by 1 base and J by 3 bases, with 16 bases between the two germline ends. The germline CDR1 and CDR2 sequences are SEHNR and FQNEAQ (reference sequence).

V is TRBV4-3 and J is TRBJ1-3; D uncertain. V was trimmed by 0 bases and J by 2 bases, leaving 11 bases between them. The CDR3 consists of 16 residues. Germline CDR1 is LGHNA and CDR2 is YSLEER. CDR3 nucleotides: TGCGCCAGCAGCCAAGATTCGAGGGAAGCTGGAAACACCATATATTTT. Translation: CASSQDSREAGNTIYF.

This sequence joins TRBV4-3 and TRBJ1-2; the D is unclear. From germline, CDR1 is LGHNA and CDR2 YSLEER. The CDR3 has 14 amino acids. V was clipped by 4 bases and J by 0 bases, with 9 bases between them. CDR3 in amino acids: CASSPGESNYGYTF. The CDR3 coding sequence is TGCGCCAGCAGCCCCGGAGAGTCTAACTATGGCTACACCTTC.

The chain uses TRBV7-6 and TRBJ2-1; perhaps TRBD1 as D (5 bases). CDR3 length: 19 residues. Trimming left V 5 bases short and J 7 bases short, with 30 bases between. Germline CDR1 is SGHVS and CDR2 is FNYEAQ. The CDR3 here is CASSQRGVSPLGHVNEQFF. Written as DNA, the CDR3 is TGTGCCAGCAGCCAAAGAGGAGTTTCGCCACTTGGACACGTAAATGAGCAGTTCTTC.

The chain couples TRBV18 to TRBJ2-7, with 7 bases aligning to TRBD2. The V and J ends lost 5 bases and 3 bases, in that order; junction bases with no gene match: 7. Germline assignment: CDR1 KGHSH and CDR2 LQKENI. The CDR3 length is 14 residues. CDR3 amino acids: CASSAYGTNYEQYF. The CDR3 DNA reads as TGTGCCAGCTCAGCCTACGGGACTAACTACGAGCAGTACTTC. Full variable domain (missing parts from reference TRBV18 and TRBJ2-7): NAGVMQNPRHLVRRRGQEARLRCSPMKGHSHVYWYRQLPEEGLKFMVYLQKENIIDESGMPKERFSAEFPKEGPSILRIQQVVRGDSAAYFCASSAYGTNYEQYFGPGTRLTVT.

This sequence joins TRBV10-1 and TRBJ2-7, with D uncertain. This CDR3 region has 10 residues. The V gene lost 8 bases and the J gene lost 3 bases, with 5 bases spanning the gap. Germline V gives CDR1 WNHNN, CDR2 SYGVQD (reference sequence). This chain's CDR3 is CASDNYEQYF. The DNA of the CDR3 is TGCGCCAGCGATAACTACGAGCAGTACTTC.

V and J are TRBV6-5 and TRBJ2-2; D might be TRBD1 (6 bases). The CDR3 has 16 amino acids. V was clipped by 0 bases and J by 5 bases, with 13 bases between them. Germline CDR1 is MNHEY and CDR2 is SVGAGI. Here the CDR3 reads CASSYSRARGTGELFF. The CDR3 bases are TGTGCCAGCAGTTACTCGAGGGCGAGGGGGACCGGGGAGCTGTTTTTT.

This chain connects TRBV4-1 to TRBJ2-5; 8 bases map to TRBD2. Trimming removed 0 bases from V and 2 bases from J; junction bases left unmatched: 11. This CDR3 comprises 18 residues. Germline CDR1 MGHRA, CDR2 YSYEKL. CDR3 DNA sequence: TGCGCCAGCAGCCAAGATGCCCTAGGAGCGGGAGAACAAGAGACCCAGTACTTC. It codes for CASSQDALGAGEQETQYF.

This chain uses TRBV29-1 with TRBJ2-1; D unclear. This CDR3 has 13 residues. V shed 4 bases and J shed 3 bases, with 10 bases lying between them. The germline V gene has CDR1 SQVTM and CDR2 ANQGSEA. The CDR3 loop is CSVGGNNYNEQFF. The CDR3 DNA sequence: TGCAGCGTTGGTGGTAATAACTACAATGAGCAGTTCTTC.

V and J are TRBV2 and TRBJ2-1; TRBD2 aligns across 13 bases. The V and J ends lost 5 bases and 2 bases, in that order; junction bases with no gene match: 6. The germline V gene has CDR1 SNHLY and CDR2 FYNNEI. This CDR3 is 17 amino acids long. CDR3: CASSTITSGRAYNEQFF. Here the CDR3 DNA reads TGTGCCAGCAGTACCATCACTAGCGGGAGGGCCTACAATGAGCAGTTCTTC. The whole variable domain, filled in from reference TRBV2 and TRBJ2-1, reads EPEVTQTPSHQVTQMGQEVILRCVPISNHLYFYWYRQILGQKVEFLVSFYNNEISEKSEIFDDQFSVERPDGSNFTLKIRSTKLEDSAMYFCASSTITSGRAYNEQFFGPGTRLTVL.

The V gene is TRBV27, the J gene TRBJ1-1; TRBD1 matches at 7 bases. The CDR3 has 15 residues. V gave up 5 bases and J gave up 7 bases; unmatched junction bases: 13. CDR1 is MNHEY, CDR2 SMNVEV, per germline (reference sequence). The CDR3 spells CASSDTWTGRNEAFF. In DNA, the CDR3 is TGTGCCAGCAGTGACACTTGGACAGGAAGAAATGAAGCTTTCTTT.